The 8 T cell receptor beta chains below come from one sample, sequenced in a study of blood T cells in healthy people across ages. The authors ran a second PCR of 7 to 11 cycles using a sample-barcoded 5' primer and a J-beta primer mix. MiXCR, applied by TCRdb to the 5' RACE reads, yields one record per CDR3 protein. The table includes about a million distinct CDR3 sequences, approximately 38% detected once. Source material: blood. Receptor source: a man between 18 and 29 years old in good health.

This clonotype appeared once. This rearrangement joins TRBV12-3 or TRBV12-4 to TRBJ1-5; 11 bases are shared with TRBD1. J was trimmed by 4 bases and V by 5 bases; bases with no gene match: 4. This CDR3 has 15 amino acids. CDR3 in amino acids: CASSVDRGRNQPQHF. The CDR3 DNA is TGTGCCAGCAGTGTGGACAGGGGGCGGAATCAGCCCCAGCATTTT.

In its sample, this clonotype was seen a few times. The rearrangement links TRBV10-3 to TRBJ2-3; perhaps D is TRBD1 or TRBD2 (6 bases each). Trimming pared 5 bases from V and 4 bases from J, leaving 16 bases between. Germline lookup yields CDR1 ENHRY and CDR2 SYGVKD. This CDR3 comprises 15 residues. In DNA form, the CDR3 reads TGTGCCATCAGTCACGGGGGCCCTGCTGCAGATACGCAGTATTTT. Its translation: CAISHGGPAADTQYF.

CDR3 sequence reads: CASSSRSLGAGTEAFF. The CDR3 coding sequence is TGTGCCAGCAGCTCGCGGTCTTTGGGGGCGGGTACTGAAGCTTTCTTT. This chain links TRBV7-2 with TRBJ1-1; a possible D gene is TRBD1 (6 bases). CDR3 length: 16 residues. The germline gives CDR1 SGHTA, CDR2 FQGNSA. V gave up 4 bases and J gave up 5 bases, with 20 bases separating them.

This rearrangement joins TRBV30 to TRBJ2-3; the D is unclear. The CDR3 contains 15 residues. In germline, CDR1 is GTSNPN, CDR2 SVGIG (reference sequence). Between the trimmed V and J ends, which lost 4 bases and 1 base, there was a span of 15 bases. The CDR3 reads CAWKGRRFRTDTQYF. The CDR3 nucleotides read TGTGCCTGGAAAGGACGGCGATTTCGCACAGATACGCAGTATTTT.

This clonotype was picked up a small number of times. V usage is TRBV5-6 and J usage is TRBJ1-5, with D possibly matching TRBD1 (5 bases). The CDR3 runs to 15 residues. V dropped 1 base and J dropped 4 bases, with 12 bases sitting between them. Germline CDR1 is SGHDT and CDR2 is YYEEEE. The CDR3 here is CASSLLGRRNQPQHF. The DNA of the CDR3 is TGTGCCAGCAGCTTGTTGGGGCGGCGGAATCAGCCCCAGCATTTT.

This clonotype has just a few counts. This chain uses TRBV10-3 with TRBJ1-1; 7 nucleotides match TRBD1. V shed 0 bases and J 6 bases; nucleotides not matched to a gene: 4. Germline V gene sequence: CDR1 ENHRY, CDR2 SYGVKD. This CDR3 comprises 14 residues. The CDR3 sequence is CAISESGGGSEAFF. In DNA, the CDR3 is TGTGCCATCAGTGAGTCAGGGGGCGGTTCTGAAGCTTTCTTT.

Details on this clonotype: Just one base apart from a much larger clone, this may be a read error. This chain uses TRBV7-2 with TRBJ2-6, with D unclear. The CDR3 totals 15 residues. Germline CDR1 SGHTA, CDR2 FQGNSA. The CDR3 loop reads CAGSLRISGANVLTF. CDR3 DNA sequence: TGTGCCGGCAGCCTAAGAATCTCTGGGGCCAACGTCCTGACTTTC.

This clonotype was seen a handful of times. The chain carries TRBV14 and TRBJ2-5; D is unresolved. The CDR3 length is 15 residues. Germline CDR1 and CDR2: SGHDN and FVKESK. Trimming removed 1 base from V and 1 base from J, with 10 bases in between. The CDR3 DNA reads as TGTGCCAGCAGCCAAGCTGCTATAACCCAAGAGACCCAGTACTTC. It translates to CASSQAAITQETQYF. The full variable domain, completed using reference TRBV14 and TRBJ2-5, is EAGVTQFPSHSVIEKGQTVTLRCDPISGHDNLYWYRRVMGKEIKFLLHFVKESKQDESGMPNNRFLAERTGGTYSTLKVQPAELEDSGVYFCASSQAAITQETQYFGPGTRLLVL.